The 5 T cell receptor beta chains below all came from one sample that was sequenced in a study of beta chain features in type 1 diabetes. Study-wide results and limits: A moderate, significant TCRB CDR3 shortening appeared in type 1 diabetes across four CD4+ subsets.

Expressed TCRB transcripts were sequenced because the entire RNA isolate underwent reverse transcription. Sequencing used immunoSEQ multiplex PCR; TCRdb keeps in-frame clones, though not all of them. The repertoire has more than 300,000 clones, approximately 9.7% of them found once; the top ten carry less than 1.2%. Antigens for these TCRs are unknown. Source material: central memory CD4+ T cells from blood. These receptors were obtained from a man aged 25 to 45 with type 1 diabetes.

This clone showed up just a few times. J is TRBJ2-5 and V is TRBV4-3, with D hard to call. Trimming pared 4 bases from V and 5 bases from J, leaving 17 bases between. The length of the CDR3 is 15 residues. The V gene's germline CDR1 is LGHNA and CDR2 YSLEER. CDR3 nucleotides: TGCGCCAGCAGCCCCGCGCATGCGGCTCCGGAGACCCAGTACTTC. Encoded protein: CASSPAHAAPETQYF.

This sequence joins TRBV7-2 and TRBJ2-3; 12 bases fit TRBD1. J was trimmed by 7 bases and V by 4 bases; bases with no gene match: 12. The CDR3 is made up of 17 amino acids. Germline V gene data show CDR1 as SGHTA and CDR2 as FQGNSA. CDR3 in DNA: TGTGCCAGCAGCTCGAATCCTTCGGGACAGGGGGCCTATACGCAGTATTTT. Protein sequence: CASSSNPSGQGAYTQYF.

A few counts support this clone. This rearrangement joins TRBV5-1 to TRBJ1-1; D is unresolved. The CDR3 is 13 amino acids. The germline V gene has CDR1 SGHRS and CDR2 YFSETQ. Trimming shortened V by 0 bases and J by 4 bases, and 7 bases separated the two germline ends. CDR3 protein: CASSLGGFTEAFF. Here the CDR3 DNA reads TGCGCCAGCAGCTTGGGAGGGTTCACTGAAGCTTTCTTT.

The chain combines TRBV9 with TRBJ2-2; D is ambiguous. CDR1 and CDR2 (germline): SGDLS, YYNGEE. The CDR3 is 16 residues long. Trimming pared 0 bases from V and 0 bases from J, leaving 9 bases between. The CDR3 region has the DNA TGTGCCAGCAGCGTAGGGAGTTCGACGAACACCGGGGAGCTGTTTTTT. Protein product: CASSVGSSTNTGELFF. Based on the CDR3 plus reference TRBV9 and TRBJ2-2, the full variable domain is DSGVTQTPKHLITATGQRVTLRCSPRSGDLSVYWYQQSLDQGLQFLIQYYNGEERAKGNILERFSAQQFPDLHSELNLSSLELGDSALYFCASSVGSSTNTGELFFGEGSRLTVL.

This clone came up a few times. This chain connects TRBV2 to TRBJ1-1; 8 bases match TRBD1. Germline CDR1 is SNHLY and CDR2 is FYNNEI. The V and J ends lost 6 bases and 4 bases, in that order; junction bases with no gene match: 1. The CDR3 sequence is 12 residues long. The CDR3 sequence is CASSGQGTEAFF. The CDR3 DNA is TGTGCCAGCAGCGGACAGGGCACTGAAGCTTTCTTT. The full variable domain, with the rest looked up from reference TRBV2 and TRBJ1-1, is EPEVTQTPSHQVTQMGQEVILRCVPISNHLYFYWYRQILGQKVEFLVSFYNNEISEKSEIFDDQFSVERPDGSNFTLKIRSTKLEDSAMYFCASSGQGTEAFFGQGTRLTVV.